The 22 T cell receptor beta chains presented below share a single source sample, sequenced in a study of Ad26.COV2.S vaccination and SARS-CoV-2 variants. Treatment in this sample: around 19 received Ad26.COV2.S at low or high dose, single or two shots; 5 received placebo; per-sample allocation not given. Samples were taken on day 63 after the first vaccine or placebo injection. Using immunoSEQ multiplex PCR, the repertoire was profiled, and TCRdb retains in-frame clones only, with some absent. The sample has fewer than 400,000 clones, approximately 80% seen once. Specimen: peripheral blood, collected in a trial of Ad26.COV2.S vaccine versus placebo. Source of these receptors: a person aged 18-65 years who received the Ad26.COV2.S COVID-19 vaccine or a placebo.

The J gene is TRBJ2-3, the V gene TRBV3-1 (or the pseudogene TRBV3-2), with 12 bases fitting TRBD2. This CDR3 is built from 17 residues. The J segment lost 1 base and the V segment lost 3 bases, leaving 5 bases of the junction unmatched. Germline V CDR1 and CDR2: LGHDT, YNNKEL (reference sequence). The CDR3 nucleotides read TGTGCCAGCAGCCATCTAGCGGGGGGGATCGGCACAGATACGCAGTATTTT. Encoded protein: CASSHLAGGIGTDTQYF.

DNA for the CDR3: TGTGCCAGCAGTCGGAAGGCTAATGAAAAACTGTTTTTT. Protein sequence: CASSRKANEKLFF. The rearrangement joins TRBV27 to TRBJ1-4; D is unclear. The CDR3 loop spans 13 amino acids. Trimming took off 5 bases at V and 3 bases at J, with 7 bases between the two ends. Germline V CDR1 and CDR2: MNHEY, SMNVEV (reference sequence).

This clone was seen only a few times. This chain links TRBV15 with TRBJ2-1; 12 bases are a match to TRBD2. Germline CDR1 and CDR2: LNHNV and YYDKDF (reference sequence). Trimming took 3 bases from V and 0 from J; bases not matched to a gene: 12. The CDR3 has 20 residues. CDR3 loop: CATSSSFLAGGPRSYNEQFF. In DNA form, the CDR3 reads TGTGCCACCAGCAGTAGTTTTCTAGCGGGGGGGCCACGCTCCTACAATGAGCAGTTCTTC.

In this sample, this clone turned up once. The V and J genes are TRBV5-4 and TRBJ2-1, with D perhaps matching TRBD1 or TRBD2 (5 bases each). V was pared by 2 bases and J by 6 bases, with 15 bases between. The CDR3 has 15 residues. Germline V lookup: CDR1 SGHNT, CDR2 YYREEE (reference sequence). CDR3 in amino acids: CASSFPGQGANEQFF. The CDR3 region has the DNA TGTGCCAGCAGCTTTCCCGGGCAGGGAGCCAATGAGCAGTTCTTC.

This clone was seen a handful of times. CDR3 in DNA: TGTGCCAGCAGTGAAAGCGGGGGGGCAACAGATACGCAGTATTTT. Its protein product is CASSESGGATDTQYF. This chain joins TRBV6-4 and TRBJ2-3; 10 bases are shared with TRBD2. Germline CDR1 and CDR2: MRHNA and SNTAGT. The CDR3 is 15 residues long. The ends lost 3 bases at V and 3 bases at J; junction bases unmatched: 3.

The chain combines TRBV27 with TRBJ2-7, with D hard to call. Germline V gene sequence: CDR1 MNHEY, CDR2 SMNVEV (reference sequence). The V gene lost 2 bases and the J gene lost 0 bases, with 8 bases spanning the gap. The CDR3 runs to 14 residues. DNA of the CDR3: TGTGCCAGCAGTTTAGTCAGGTCCTCCTACGAGCAGTACTTC. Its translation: CASSLVRSSYEQYF.

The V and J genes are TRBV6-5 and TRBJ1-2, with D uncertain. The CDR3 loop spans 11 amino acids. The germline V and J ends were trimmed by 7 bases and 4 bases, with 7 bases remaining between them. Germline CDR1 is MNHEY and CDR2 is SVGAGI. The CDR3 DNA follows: TGTGCCAGCAACGACGGCTATGGCTACACCTTC. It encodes CASNDGYGYTF.

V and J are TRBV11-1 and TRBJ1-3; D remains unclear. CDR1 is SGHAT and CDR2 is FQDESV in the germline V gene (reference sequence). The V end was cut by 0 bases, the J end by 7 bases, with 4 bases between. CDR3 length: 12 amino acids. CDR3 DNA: TGTGCCAGCAGCTTAGCGGCGAACACCATATATTTT. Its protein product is CASSLAANTIYF.

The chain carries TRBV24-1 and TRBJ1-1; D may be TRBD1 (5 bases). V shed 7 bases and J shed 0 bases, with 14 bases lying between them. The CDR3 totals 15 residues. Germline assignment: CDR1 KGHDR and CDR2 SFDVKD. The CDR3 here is CATSPGGVLNTEAFF. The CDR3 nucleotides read TGTGCCACCAGCCCCGGGGGAGTACTGAACACTGAAGCTTTCTTT.

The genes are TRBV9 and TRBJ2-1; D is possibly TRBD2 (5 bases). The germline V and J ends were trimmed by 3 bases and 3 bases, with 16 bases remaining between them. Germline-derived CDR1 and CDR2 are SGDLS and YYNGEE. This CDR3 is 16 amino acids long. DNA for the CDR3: TGTGCCAGCAGCGGGCCTCCGCGGGTAGGCTACAATGAGCAGTTCTTC. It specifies CASSGPPRVGYNEQFF.

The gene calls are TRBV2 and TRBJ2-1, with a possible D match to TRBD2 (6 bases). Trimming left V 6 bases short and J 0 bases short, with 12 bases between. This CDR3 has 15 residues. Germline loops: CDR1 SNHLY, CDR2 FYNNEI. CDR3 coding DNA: TGTGCCAGCAGCCGCCTAGCGAACTCCTACAATGAGCAGTTCTTC. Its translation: CASSRLANSYNEQFF.

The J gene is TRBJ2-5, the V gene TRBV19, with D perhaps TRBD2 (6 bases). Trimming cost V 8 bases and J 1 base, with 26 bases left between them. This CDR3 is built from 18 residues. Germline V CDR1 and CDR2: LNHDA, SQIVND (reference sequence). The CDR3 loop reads CASRTDSLGGTTQETQYF. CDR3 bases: TGTGCCAGTCGCACCGACTCCCTCGGGGGTACCACCCAAGAGACCCAGTACTTC. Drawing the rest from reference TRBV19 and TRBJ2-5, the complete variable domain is DGGITQSPKYLFRKEGQNVTLSCEQNLNHDAMYWYRQDPGQGLRLIYYSQIVNDFQKGDIAEGYSVSREKKESFPLTVTSAQKNPTAFYLCASRTDSLGGTTQETQYFGPGTRLLVL.

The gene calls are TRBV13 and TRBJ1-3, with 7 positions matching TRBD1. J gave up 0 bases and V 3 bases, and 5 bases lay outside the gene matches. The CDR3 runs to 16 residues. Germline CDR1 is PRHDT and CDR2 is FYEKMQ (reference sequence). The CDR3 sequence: CASSFRTGGSGNTIYF. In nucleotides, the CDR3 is TGTGCCAGCAGCTTCCGGACAGGTGGCTCTGGAAACACCATATATTTT.

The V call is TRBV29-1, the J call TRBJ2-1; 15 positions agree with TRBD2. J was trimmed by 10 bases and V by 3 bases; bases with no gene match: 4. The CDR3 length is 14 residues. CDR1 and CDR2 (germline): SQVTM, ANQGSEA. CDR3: CSVDGTSGGLEQFF. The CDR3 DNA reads TGCAGCGTTGACGGGACTAGCGGGGGGCTAGAGCAGTTCTTC.

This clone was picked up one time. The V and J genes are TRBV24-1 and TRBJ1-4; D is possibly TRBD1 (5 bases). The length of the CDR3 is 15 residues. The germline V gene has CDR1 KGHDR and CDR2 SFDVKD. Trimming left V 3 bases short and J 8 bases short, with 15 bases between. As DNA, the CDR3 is TGTGCCACCAGTGATAATAAAGGGGCACCGGAAAAACTGTTTTTT. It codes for CATSDNKGAPEKLFF.

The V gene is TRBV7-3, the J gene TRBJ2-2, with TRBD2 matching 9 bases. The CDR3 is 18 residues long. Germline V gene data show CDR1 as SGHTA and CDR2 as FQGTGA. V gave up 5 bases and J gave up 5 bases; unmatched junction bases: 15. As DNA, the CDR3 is TGTGCCAGCAGCCCTCTGACTGTAGCGGGGGTTCGAACCGGGGAGCTGTTTTTT. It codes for CASSPLTVAGVRTGELFF. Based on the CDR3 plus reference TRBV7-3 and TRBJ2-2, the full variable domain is GAGVSQTPSNKVTEKGKYVELRCDPISGHTALYWYRQSLGQGPEFLIYFQGTGAADDSGLPNDRFFAVRPEGSVSTLKIQRTERGDSAVYLCASSPLTVAGVRTGELFFGEGSRLTVL.

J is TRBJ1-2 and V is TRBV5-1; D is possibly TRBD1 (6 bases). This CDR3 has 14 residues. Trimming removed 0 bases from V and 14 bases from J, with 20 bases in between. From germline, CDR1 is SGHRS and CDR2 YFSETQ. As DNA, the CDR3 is TGCGCCAGCAGCTTGGAGACAGGAGGAAGGGTGAGGACCTTC. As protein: CASSLETGGRVRTF.

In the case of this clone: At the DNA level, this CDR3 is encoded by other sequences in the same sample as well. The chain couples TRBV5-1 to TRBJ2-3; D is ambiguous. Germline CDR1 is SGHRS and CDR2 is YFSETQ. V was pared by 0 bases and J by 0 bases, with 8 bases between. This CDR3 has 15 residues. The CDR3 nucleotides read TGCGCCAGCAGCTTGGGGCTGGCAAGCACAGATACGCAGTATTTT. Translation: CASSLGLASTDTQYF.

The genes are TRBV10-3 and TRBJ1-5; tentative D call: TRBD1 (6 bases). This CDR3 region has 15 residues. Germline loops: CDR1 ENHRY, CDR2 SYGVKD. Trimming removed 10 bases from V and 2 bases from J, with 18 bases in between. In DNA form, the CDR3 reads TGTGCCACAAGGAACGGGACACTTGGCAATCAGCCCCAGCATTTT. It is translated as CATRNGTLGNQPQHF.

CDR3 nucleotides: TGTGCCAGCAGCGTAAGGGCAACTAAAGGAGATTCACCCCTCCACTTT. It codes for CASSVRATKGDSPLHF. This chain links TRBV9 with TRBJ1-6; unclear D gene. Germline values: CDR1 SGDLS, CDR2 YYNGEE. Trimming stripped 1 base from V and 8 bases from J, with 16 bases between. This CDR3 has 16 amino acids.

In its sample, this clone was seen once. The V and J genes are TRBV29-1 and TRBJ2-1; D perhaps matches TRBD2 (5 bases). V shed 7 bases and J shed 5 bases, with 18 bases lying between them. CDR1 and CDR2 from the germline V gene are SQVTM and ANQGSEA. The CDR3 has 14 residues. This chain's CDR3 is CSALKRATNNEQFF. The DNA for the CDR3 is TGCAGCGCTTTAAAGAGGGCCACTAACAATGAGCAGTTCTTC.

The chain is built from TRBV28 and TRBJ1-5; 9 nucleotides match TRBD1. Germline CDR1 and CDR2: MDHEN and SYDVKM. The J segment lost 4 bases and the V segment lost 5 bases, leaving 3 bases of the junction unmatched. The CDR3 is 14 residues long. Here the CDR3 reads CASSPGQGNQPQHF. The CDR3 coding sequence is TGTGCCAGCAGTCCCGGACAGGGGAATCAGCCCCAGCATTTT.